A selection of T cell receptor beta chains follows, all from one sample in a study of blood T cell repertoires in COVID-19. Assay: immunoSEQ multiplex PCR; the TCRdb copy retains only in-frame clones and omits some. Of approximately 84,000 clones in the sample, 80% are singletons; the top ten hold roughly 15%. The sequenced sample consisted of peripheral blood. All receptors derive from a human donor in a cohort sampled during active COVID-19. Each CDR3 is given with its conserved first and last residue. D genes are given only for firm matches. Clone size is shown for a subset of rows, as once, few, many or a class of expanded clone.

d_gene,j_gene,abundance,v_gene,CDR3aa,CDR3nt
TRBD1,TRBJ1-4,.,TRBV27,CASSFGTGTEKLFF,TGTGCCAGCAGTTTCGGGACAGGGACCGAAAAACTGTTTTTT
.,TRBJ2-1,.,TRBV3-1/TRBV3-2,CASSQGPNEQFF,TGTGCCAGCAGCCAGGGGCCCAATGAGCAGTTCTTC
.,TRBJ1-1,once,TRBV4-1,CASSQTLGAHTEAFF,TGCGCCAGCAGCCAGACCCTGGGGGCGCACACTGAAGCTTTCTTT
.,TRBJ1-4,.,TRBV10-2,CASSEGVNEKLFF,TGCGCCAGCAGTGAAGGGGTAAATGAAAAACTGTTTTTT
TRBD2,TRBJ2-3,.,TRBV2,CASPTGGNTDTQYF,TGTGCCAGCCCGACGGGGGGGAACACAGATACGCAGTATTTT
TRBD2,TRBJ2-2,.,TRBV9,CASSVGRTSDGTGELFF,TGTGCCAGCAGCGTAGGGAGGACTAGCGATGGGACCGGGGAGCTGTTTTTT
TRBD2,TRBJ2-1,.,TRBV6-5,CASSQGTSGGNEQFF,TGTGCCAGCAGCCAAGGGACTAGCGGGGGGAATGAGCAGTTCTTC
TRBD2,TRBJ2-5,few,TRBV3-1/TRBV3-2,CASSQAWGGRGQETQYF,TGTGCCAGCAGCCAAGCCTGGGGCGGGAGGGGCCAAGAGACCCAGTACTTC
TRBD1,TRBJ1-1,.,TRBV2,CASRTGGRNTEAFF,TGTGCCAGCAGGACAGGGGGAAGGAACACTGAAGCTTTCTTT
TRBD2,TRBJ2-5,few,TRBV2,CASSEGAQGLAGAHKKETQYF,TGTGCCAGCAGTGAAGGGGCACAGGGACTAGCGGGGGCCCATAAAAAAGAGACCCAGTACTTC
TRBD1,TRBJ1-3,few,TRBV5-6,CASSLQGTGNTIYF,TGTGCCAGCAGCTTACAGGGGACTGGAAACACCATATATTTT
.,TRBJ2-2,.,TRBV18,CASSPRAGPTNTGELFF,TGTGCCAGCTCACCACGGGCAGGGCCGACGAACACCGGGGAGCTGTTTTTT
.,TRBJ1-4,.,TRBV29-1,CSVGGGATGQPEKLFF,TGCAGCGTTGGCGGGGGCGCTACGGGACAACCAGAAAAACTGTTTTTT
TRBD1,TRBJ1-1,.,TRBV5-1,CASSLQGPITEAFF,TGCGCCAGCAGCTTACAGGGGCCTATCACTGAAGCTTTCTTT
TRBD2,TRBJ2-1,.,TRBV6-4,CASSVHGGTSRNEQFF,TGTGCCAGCAGTGTCCATGGCGGGACTAGCAGGAATGAGCAGTTCTTC
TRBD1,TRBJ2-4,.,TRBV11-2,CASSSPGAGGRTKNIQYF,TGTGCCAGCAGCTCACCAGGGGCAGGGGGCAGGACCAAAAACATTCAGTACTTC
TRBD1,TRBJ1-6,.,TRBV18,CASSTGGTLNSPLHF,TGTGCCAGTTCCACAGGGGGCACCTTAAATTCACCCCTCCACTTT
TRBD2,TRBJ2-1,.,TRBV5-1,CASRAGETYNEQFF,TGCGCCAGCAGGGCGGGGGAGACCTACAATGAGCAGTTCTTC
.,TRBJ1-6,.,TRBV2,CASRGGSLGSPLHF,TGTGCCAGCAGGGGGGGGTCATTGGGCTCACCCCTCCACTTT
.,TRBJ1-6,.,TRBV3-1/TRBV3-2,CASSQALSSPLHF,TGTGCCAGCAGCCAGGCATTAAGTTCACCCCTCCACTTT
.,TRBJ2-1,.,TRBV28,CASGGEFF,TGTGCCAGCGGAGGAGAGTTCTTC
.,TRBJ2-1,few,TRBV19,CASSPGASNEQFF,TGTGCCAGTAGTCCAGGGGCGTCCAATGAGCAGTTCTTC
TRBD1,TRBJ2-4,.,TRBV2,CASSEDRGRAKNIQYF,TGTGCCAGCAGTGAGGACAGGGGTAGAGCCAAAAACATTCAGTACTTC
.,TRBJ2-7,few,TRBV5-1,CASSLGQLSSYEQYF,TGCGCCAGCAGCTTGGGACAGCTAAGCTCCTACGAGCAGTACTTC
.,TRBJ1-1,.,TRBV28,CASSRGTGRNTEAFF,TGTGCCAGCAGTAGGGGCACCGGACGGAACACTGAAGCTTTCTTT
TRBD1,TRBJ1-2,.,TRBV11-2,CASRPSTGGYGYTF,TGTGCCAGCAGACCTTCGACAGGGGGCTATGGCTACACCTTC
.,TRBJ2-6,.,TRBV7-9,CASSLVGGSGANVLTF,TGTGCCAGCAGCTTAGTCGGGGGCTCTGGGGCCAACGTCCTGACTTTC
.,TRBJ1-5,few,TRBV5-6,CASSLRSAGIQPQHF,TGTGCCAGCAGCTTGCGATCGGCAGGGATTCAGCCCCAGCATTTT
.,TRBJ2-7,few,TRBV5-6,CASSLYRSENEQYF,TGTGCCAGCAGCTTGTACAGGTCTGAGAACGAGCAGTACTTC
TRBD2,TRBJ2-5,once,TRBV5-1,CASSPRPGLASETQYF,TGCGCCAGCAGCCCTAGACCGGGACTAGCCTCGGAGACCCAGTACTTC
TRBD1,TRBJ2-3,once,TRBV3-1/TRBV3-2,CASSKRDRGLDTQYF,TGTGCCAGCAGCAAAAGGGACAGGGGGCTGGATACGCAGTATTTT
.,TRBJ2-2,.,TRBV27,CASTPTGANTGELFF,TGTGCCAGCACCCCGACAGGCGCTAACACCGGGGAGCTGTTTTTT
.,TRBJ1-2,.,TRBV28,CASSLYSGVSRGYTF,TGTGCCAGCAGTTTATATTCAGGTGTTAGTCGCGGCTACACCTTC
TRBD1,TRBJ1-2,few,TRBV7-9,CASSSGTGEWWYGYTF,TGTGCCAGCAGCTCCGGGACAGGGGAGTGGTGGTATGGCTACACCTTC
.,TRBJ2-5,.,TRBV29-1,CSVETGRRAKETQYF,TGCAGCGTTGAAACGGGCCGGCGGGCCAAAGAGACCCAGTACTTC
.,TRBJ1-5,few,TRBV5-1,CASSLSQGQPQHF,TGCGCCAGCAGCTTGTCTCAGGGCCAGCCCCAGCATTTT
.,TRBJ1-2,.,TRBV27,CASIRGGARYGYTF,TGTGCCAGCATCCGGGGGGGGGCGCGCTATGGCTACACCTTC
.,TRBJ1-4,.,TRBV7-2,CASSLDREVGEKLFF,TGTGCCAGCAGCTTAGATCGGGAGGTCGGTGAAAAACTGTTTTTT
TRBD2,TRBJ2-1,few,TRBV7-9,CASSFPPRLAGLRNEQFF,TGTGCCAGCAGCTTTCCCCCTCGACTAGCGGGCCTACGAAATGAGCAGTTCTTC
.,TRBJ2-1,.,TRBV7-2,CASSRSLAPNEQFF,TGTGCCAGCAGTAGGTCTCTAGCGCCCAATGAGCAGTTCTTC
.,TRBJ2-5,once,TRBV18,CASSPQMDSQETQYF,TGTGCCAGCTCACCCCAGATGGACAGCCAAGAGACCCAGTACTTC
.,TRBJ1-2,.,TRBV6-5,CASSPDQGRRGYTF,TGTGCCAGCAGTCCTGATCAGGGGCGCCGAGGCTACACCTTC
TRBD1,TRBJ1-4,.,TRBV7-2,CASSSQGAQGEKLFF,TGTGCCAGCAGCTCACAGGGGGCGCAGGGTGAAAAACTGTTTTTT
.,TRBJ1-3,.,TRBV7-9,CASSFIGVGSGNTIYF,TGTGCCAGCAGCTTCATAGGGGTCGGCTCTGGAAACACCATATATTTT
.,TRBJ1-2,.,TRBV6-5,CASSYRNAGNYGYTF,TGTGCCAGCAGTTACAGGAACGCCGGGAACTATGGCTACACCTTC
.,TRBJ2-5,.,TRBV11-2,CASSLVDTYSTQYF,TGTGCCAGCAGCTTAGTCGATACCTATTCGACCCAGTACTTC
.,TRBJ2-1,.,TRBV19,CASRGAISRTYNEQFF,TGTGCCAGTAGGGGGGCGATAAGCCGAACCTACAATGAGCAGTTCTTC
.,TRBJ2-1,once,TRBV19,CASSIGRFTSGEQFF,TGTGCCAGTAGTATAGGCAGGTTCACCTCTGGAGAGCAGTTCTTC
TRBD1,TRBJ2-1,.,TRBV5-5,CASSFRQGNEQFF,TGTGCCAGCAGCTTCCGACAGGGAAATGAGCAGTTCTTC
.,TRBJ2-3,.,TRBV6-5,CASSYLGTDTQYF,TGTGCCAGCAGTTATCTAGGCACAGATACGCAGTATTTT
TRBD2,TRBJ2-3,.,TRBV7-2,CASSLGGGRTDTQYF,TGTGCCAGCAGCTTAGGCGGGGGGCGCACAGATACGCAGTATTTT
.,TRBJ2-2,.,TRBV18,CASSPLTTKFGNSGELFF,TGTGCCAGCTCACCGCTCACCACCAAGTTCGGGAATAGCGGGGAGCTGTTTTTT
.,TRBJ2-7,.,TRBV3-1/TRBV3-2,CASSQFSSYEQYF,TGTGCCAGCAGCCAGTTCTCCTCCTACGAGCAGTACTTC
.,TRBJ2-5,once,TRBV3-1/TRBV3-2,CASSQVTGTQYF,TGTGCCAGCAGCCAAGTGACTGGGACCCAGTACTTC
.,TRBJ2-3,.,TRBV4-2,CASSQDPSDTQYF,TGTGCCAGCAGCCAAGATCCTAGTGATACGCAGTATTTT